This T cell receptor beta chain appears in the sequencing data of a study of CD8+CD57+ T cells in acquired aplastic anemia. Sequenced patients had shown CD8+CD57+ cell expansion by flow cytometry. All participating patients were living with severe acquired aplastic anemia. There was no therapy given to any patient before the blood sampling took place. With regard to this clonotype: What it recognizes is unknown.

The study's findings and limits: The number of CD8+ CDR3 sequences shared by patients and controls was approximately 31. Patients and controls were not found to differ significantly in CD8+ Simpson's diversity.

The CDR3 covers 16 residues. Trimming stripped 5 bases from V and 7 bases from J, with 23 bases between. Germline CDR1 KGHSH, CDR2 LQKENI. Genomic DNA was employed as the template in profiling TCR beta VDJ and CDR3. TCRdb processed the reads anew with MiXCR; each CDR3 protein has one entry. The table has a few hundred thousand distinct CDR3 sequences, approximately 33% seen once. The receptor comes from a human donor with aplastic anemia. The chain employs TRBV18 and TRBJ1-2; no firm D call. The sample consisted of sorted CD4+, CD8+, or CD8+CD57+ T cells (not recorded which) from PBMCs. Written as DNA, the CDR3 is TGTGCCAGCTCAAGATCCAAGCCACACCCGGGAATTGGCTACACCTTC. Protein: CASSRSKPHPGIGYTF.